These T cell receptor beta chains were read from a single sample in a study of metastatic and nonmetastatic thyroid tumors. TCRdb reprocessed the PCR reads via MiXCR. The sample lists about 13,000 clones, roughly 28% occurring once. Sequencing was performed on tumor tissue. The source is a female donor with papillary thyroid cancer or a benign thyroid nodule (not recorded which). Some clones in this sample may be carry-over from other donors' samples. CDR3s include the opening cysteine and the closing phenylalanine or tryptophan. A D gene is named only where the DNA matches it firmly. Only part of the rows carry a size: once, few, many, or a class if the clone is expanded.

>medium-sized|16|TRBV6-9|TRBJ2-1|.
CASSYKGGPQYNEQFF
TGTGCCAGCAGTTATAAAGGGGGTCCCCAATACAATGAGCAGTTCTTC
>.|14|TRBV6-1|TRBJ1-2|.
CASSFGQHYYGYTF
TGTGCCAGCAGTTTCGGACAGCACTACTATGGCTACACCTTC
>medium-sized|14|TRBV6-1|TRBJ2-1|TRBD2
CASSGLAGNNEQFF
TGTGCCAGCAGTGGACTAGCGGGGAACAATGAGCAGTTCTTC
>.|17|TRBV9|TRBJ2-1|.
CASSVESVQASYNEQFF
TGTGCCAGCAGCGTAGAATCGGTGCAGGCCTCCTACAATGAGCAGTTCTTC
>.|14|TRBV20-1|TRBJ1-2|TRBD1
CSAQGTGGALCYTF
TGCAGTGCCCAAGGGACAGGGGGCGCGTTGTGCTACACCTTC
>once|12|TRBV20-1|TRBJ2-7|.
CSATRDGYEQYF
TGCAGTGCTACCAGGGACGGTTACGAGCAGTACTTC
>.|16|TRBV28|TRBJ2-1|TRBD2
CASTTVSGRASNEQFF
TGTGCCAGCACCACAGTTAGCGGGAGGGCCAGTAATGAGCAGTTCTTC
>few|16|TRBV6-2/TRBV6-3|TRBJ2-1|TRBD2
CASSLASGHSYNEQFF
TGTGCCAGCAGTTTAGCTAGCGGGCACTCCTACAATGAGCAGTTCTTC
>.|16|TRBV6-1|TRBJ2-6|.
CASSPTGDSGANVLTF
TGTGCCAGCAGTCCTACAGGAGACTCTGGGGCCAACGTCCTGACTTTC
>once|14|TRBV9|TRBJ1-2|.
CASSPAGAVGVYTF
TGTGCCAGCAGCCCAGCAGGGGCAGTAGGTGTCTACACCTTC
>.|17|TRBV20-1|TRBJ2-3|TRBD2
CSAEGLSVEASTDTQYF
TGCAGTGCTGAGGGACTATCGGTGGAAGCTAGCACAGATACGCAGTATTTT
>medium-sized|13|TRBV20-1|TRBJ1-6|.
CSALSGLTAPLHF
TGCAGTGCCTTAAGCGGGTTGACGGCACCCCTCCACTTT
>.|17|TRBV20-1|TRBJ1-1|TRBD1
CSAKGATGASSSTEAFF
TGCAGTGCCAAGGGGGCGACAGGGGCTTCCTCGAGCACTGAAGCTTTCTTT
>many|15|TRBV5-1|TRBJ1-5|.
CASSLAGRGSSPQHF
TGCGCCAGCAGCTTGGCGGGCCGAGGGAGTTCGCCCCAGCATTTT
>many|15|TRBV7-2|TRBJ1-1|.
CASSLRNGWNTEAFF
TGTGCCAGCAGCTTAAGGAACGGGTGGAACACTGAAGCTTTCTTT
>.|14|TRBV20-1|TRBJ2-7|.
CSATIRSNSYEQYF
TGCAGTGCTACAATTCGTTCGAATTCCTACGAGCAGTACTTC
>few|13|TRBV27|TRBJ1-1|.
CATWEGGDTESFF
TGTGCCACTTGGGAGGGGGGAGACACTGAATCTTTCTTT
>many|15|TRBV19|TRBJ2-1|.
CASSIWGRDYNEQFF
TGTGCCAGTAGTATTTGGGGGAGAGACTACAATGAGCAGTTCTTC
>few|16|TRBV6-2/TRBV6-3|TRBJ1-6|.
CASSYLQVKYNSPLHF
TGTGCCAGCAGTTACTTACAGGTTAAGTATAATTCACCCCTCCACTTT
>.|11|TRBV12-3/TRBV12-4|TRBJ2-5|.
CARPEAETQYF
TGTGCCAGGCCGGAGGCAGAGACCCAGTACTTC
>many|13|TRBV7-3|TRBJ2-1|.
CASSPPGVAEQFF
TGTGCCAGCAGCCCCCCCGGGGTAGCGGAGCAGTTCTTC
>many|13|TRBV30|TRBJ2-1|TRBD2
CALGLAGANEQFF
TGTGCCTTGGGGCTAGCGGGTGCCAACGAGCAGTTCTTC
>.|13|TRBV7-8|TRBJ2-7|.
CASRRASSHEQYF
TGTGCCTCCCGCAGGGCGAGCTCCCACGAGCAGTACTTC
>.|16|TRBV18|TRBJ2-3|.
CANSLGEAAFTDTQYF
TGTGCCAACTCCCTGGGTGAGGCGGCTTTCACAGATACGCAGTATTTT
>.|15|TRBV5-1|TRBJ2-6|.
CASSWDGGWANVLTF
TGCGCCAGCAGCTGGGACGGCGGCTGGGCCAACGTCCTGACTTTC
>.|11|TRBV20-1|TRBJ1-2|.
CSAGRGDGYTF
TGCAGTGCCGGGCGGGGGGATGGCTACACCTTC
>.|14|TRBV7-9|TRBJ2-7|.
CASSRFRDSYEQYF
TGTGCCAGCAGCCGGTTTAGGGACTCCTACGAGCAGTACTTC
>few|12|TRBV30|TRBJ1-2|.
CAWNRALGGYTF
TGTGCCTGGAACAGGGCCCTGGGAGGCTACACCTTC
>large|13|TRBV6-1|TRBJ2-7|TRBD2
CASRASGSYEQYF
TGTGCCAGCAGAGCTAGCGGGAGTTACGAGCAGTACTTC
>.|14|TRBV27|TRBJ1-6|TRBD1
CASGKGQGGSPLHF
TGTGCCAGCGGAAAGGGACAGGGGGGCTCACCCCTCCACTTT
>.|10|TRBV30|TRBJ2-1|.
CALGGVVQFF
TGTGCCCTTGGAGGCGTTGTTCAGTTCTTC
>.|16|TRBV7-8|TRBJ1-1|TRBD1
CASSFGTVAMNTEAFF
TGTGCCAGCAGCTTCGGGACAGTTGCGATGAACACTGAAGCTTTCTTT
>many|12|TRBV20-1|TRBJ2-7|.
CSARVETYEQYF
TGCAGTGCTAGGGTAGAAACCTACGAGCAGTACTTC
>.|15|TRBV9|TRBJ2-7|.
CASSVGDGGSYEQYF
TGTGCCAGCAGCGTGGGGGATGGGGGTTCCTACGAGCAGTACTTC
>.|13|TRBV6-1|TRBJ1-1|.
CASSVEGPTEAFF
TGTGCCAGCAGTGTAGAGGGGCCCACTGAAGCTTTCTTT
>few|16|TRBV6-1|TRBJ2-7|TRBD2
CASSEGLAGGPKEQYF
TGTGCCAGCAGTGAAGGACTAGCGGGAGGGCCTAAAGAGCAGTACTTC
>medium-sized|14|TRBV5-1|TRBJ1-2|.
CASSLSQGIEGYTF
TGCGCCAGCAGCTTGTCACAGGGAATAGAGGGCTACACCTTC
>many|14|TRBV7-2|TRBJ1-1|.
CASSLVQARTEAFF
TGTGCCAGCAGCTTAGTTCAGGCGAGAACTGAAGCTTTCTTT
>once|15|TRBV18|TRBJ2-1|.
CASSPPPGDYNEQFF
TGTGCCAGCTCACCACCCCCAGGGGACTACAATGAGCAGTTCTTC
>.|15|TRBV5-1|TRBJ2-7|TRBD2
CASSALAGGPNEQYF
TGCGCTAGCAGCGCCCTAGCGGGAGGCCCCAACGAGCAGTACTTC
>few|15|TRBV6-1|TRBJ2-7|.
CASSEFWDGSYEQYF
TGTGCCAGCAGTGAATTCTGGGACGGCTCCTACGAGCAGTACTTC
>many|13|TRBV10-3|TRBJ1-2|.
CAINTDPYYGYTF
TGTGCCATCAATACCGACCCTTACTATGGCTACACCTTC
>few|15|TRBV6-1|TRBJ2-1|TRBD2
CASSDGAGGVNEQFF
TGTGCCAGCAGTGATGGAGCGGGAGGTGTCAATGAGCAGTTCTTC
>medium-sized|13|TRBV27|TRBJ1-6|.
CASRDSYNSPLHF
TGTGCCAGTAGAGATTCATATAATTCACCCCTCCACTTT
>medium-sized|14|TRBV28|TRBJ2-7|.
CASSLGQRLYEQYF
TGTGCCAGCAGTTTAGGACAGCGACTCTACGAGCAGTACTTC
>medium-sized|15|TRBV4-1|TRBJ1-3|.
CASSQGRGQGNTIYF
TGCGCCAGCAGCCAAGGTCGGGGGCAAGGAAACACCATATATTTT
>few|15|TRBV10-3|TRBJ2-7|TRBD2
CAISDPGLSNYEQYF
TGTGCCATCAGTGACCCGGGACTATCTAACTACGAGCAGTACTTC
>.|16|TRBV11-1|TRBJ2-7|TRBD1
CASSLGQATGAYEQYF
TGTGCCAGCAGCTTGGGACAGGCAACGGGGGCCTACGAGCAGTACTTC
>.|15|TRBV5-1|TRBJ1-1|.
CASSPRPGGVTEAFF
TGCGCCAGCAGCCCCCGGCCTGGCGGAGTCACTGAAGCTTTCTTT
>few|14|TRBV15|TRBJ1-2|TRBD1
CATSGRTGNSGYTF
TGTGCCACCAGCGGAAGGACAGGGAATTCTGGCTACACCTTC
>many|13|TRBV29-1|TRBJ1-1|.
CSVPGGFLGEAFF
TGCAGCGTTCCCGGTGGGTTTTTAGGTGAAGCTTTCTTT
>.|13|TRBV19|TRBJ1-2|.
CASSIDRLYGYTF
TGTGCCAGTAGTATAGATCGATTATATGGCTACACCTTC